The 2 T cell receptor beta chains below come from one sample, sequenced in a study of post-analysis software for immune sequencing data. Prepared libraries of TCR beta cDNA carried unique molecular identifiers. TCRdb passed the PCR reads through MiXCR, listing each CDR3 protein once. In the table there are 600,000 to 750,000 distinct CDR3 sequences, approximately 59% of which are singletons. The antigens for these receptors are not known. Study-wide results and limits: Controls showed lower frequencies than patients for several TRBV segments, and TRBV5-6, TRBV5-1 and TRBV20-1 were among these.

Sample: blood. The receptors here all came from a girl aged 2-10 years with multiple sclerosis.

The V call is TRBV11-2, the J call TRBJ2-1; the D gene is possibly TRBD1 (5 bases). Germline V gene sequence: CDR1 SGHAT, CDR2 FQNNGV. The V end was cut by 6 bases, the J end by 5 bases, with 11 bases between. The CDR3 loop spans 13 amino acids. The CDR3 coding sequence is TGTGCCAGCAGTAGGGGCGGCAACAATGAGCAGTTCTTC. It translates to CASSRGGNNEQFF.

The V gene is TRBV20-1, the J gene TRBJ2-1; D is perhaps TRBD1 (5 bases). This CDR3 comprises 14 residues. V shed 5 bases and J shed 0 bases, with 11 bases lying between them. CDR1 and CDR2 (germline): DFQATT, SNEGSKA (reference sequence). Here the CDR3 reads CSAGNTGSYNEQFF. The DNA of the CDR3 is TGCAGTGCTGGAAATACAGGCTCCTACAATGAGCAGTTCTTC.